These 23 T cell receptor beta chains share one sample of origin, sequenced in a study of shared clonotypes between healthy human individuals. Assay: immunoSEQ multiplex PCR; the TCRdb copy retains only in-frame clones and omits some. The sample has approximately 480,000 clones, about 80% seen once. The sequencing sample was made of PBMCs. The origin of the receptors is a woman between 40 and 55 years old in good health. Some clones in this sample may be carry-over from other donors' samples.

Of note for this clone: Other DNA sequences in the sample encode the same CDR3. The V call is TRBV5-6, the J call TRBJ2-5; D could derive from TRBD1 or TRBD2 (5 bases each). Trimming took off 0 bases at V and 3 bases at J, with 6 bases between the two ends. Germline V CDR1 and CDR2: SGHDT, YYEEEE. This CDR3 spans 13 amino acids. The CDR3 region is CASSLVGEETQYF. In DNA form, the CDR3 reads TGTGCCAGCAGCTTGGTGGGGGAAGAGACCCAGTACTTC.

The chain recombines TRBV10-3 with TRBJ2-1; 9 nucleotides align to TRBD2. The trim removed 6 bases at V and 0 bases at J, leaving 6 bases unmatched. The CDR3 loop spans 16 amino acids. Germline-derived CDR1 and CDR2 are ENHRY and SYGVKD. DNA for the CDR3: TGTGCCATCAGCTTTAGACTAGCGGACTCCTACAATGAGCAGTTCTTC. Translation gives CAISFRLADSYNEQFF.

The V and J genes are TRBV9 and TRBJ2-1, with 11 bases aligning to TRBD2. This CDR3 spans 17 amino acids. V was pared by 3 bases and J by 7 bases, with 12 bases of the junction left unmatched. Germline CDR1 SGDLS, CDR2 YYNGEE. The CDR3 DNA reads as TGTGCCAGCAGCGCACCAGGGCTACTAGCGGGAGTTAATGAGCAGTTCTTC. Its translation is CASSAPGLLAGVNEQFF.

The J gene is TRBJ2-7, the V gene TRBV2, with D hard to call. Germline CDR1 and CDR2: SNHLY and FYNNEI. The CDR3 sequence is 12 residues long. Between the trimmed V and J ends, which lost 1 base and 0 bases, there was a span of 1 base. CDR3 residues: CASSEGSYEQYF. The CDR3 region has the DNA TGTGCCAGCAGTGAAGGCTCCTACGAGCAGTACTTC.

The V and J genes are TRBV10-2 and TRBJ2-1; D could derive from TRBD1 or TRBD2 (7 bases each). Trimming left V 7 bases short and J 6 bases short, with 16 bases between. There are 14 residues in the CDR3. The germline V gene encodes CDR1 WSHSY and CDR2 SAAADI. For the CDR3, the DNA is TGCGCCAGCACGAGCGGCAGGGGGGGCAATGAGCAGTTCTTC. It specifies CASTSGRGGNEQFF.

The rearrangement uses TRBV18 and TRBJ2-5, with 14 nucleotides matching TRBD2. CDR1 and CDR2 from the germline V gene are KGHSH and LQKENI. The CDR3 totals 15 residues. The V and J ends lost 5 bases and 3 bases, in that order; junction bases with no gene match: 2. CDR3 protein: CASSTGLAGEETQYF. The CDR3 DNA reads as TGTGCCAGCTCAACGGGACTAGCGGGAGAAGAGACCCAGTACTTC.

The chain recombines TRBV6-1 with TRBJ2-3; 8 nucleotides agree with TRBD2. The CDR3 loop spans 16 amino acids. Germline CDR1 MNHNS, CDR2 SASEGT. Trimming at V came to 1 base and at J to 4 bases, leaving 7 bases not matched to a gene. The CDR3 region is CASSEVTGSGADTQYF. For the CDR3, the DNA is TGTGCCAGCAGTGAAGTTACGGGTAGCGGGGCAGATACGCAGTATTTT.

Regarding this clone: One end of the junction does not line up with germline, which may come from a read error. J is TRBJ2-7 and V is TRBV10-3; the match to TRBD2 covers 8 bases. Germline CDR1 and CDR2: ENHRY and SYGVKD. The CDR3 is 18 amino acids. CDR3 region: CASSCGEAGDSGGGEQYF. The CDR3, as DNA: TGTGCCAGCAGTTGTGGAGAAGCGGGAGACAGTGGTGGAGGCGAGCAGTACTTC.

The chain uses TRBV14 and TRBJ1-2, with 8 bases aligning to TRBD1. V dropped 4 bases and J dropped 8; count of bases not matched to a gene: 9. Germline-derived CDR1 and CDR2 are SGHDN and FVKESK. The CDR3 is made up of 14 amino acids. The CDR3 DNA follows: TGTGCCAGCAGCCGGACGGACAGGGCAGGGGGCTACACCTTC. It translates to CASSRTDRAGGYTF.

This sequence joins TRBV5-1 and TRBJ2-7, with 10 bases lining up with TRBD1. The junction had 6 bases not matched to a gene; V was cut back by 3 bases and J by 3 bases. The CDR3 contains 15 residues. Per germline, CDR1 SGHRS and CDR2 YFSETQ. The CDR3 DNA is TGCGCCAGCAGCTGGGGGACAGGGGTTAACTACGAGCAGTACTTC. As protein: CASSWGTGVNYEQYF.

The chain carries TRBV10-3 and TRBJ2-7; a weak D match, TRBD1 (6 bases). V dropped 3 bases and J dropped 2 bases, with 11 bases sitting between them. Looked up from germline, CDR1 is ENHRY and CDR2 is SYGVKD. The CDR3 is made up of 14 amino acids. CDR3 sequence: CAISDGAGAYEQYF. In DNA form, the CDR3 reads TGTGCCATCAGTGACGGGGCAGGGGCCTACGAGCAGTACTTC.

The chain recombines TRBV7-2 with TRBJ2-1, with TRBD2 identical over 7 bases. The CDR3 loop spans 17 amino acids. The V segment lost 5 bases and the J segment 5 bases; nucleotides outside the gene matches: 15. The V gene's germline CDR1 is SGHTA and CDR2 FQGNSA. The CDR3 reads CASSPEGYLAVNNEQFF. For the CDR3, the DNA is TGTGCCAGCAGCCCCGAGGGGTACCTAGCGGTTAACAATGAGCAGTTCTTC.

This clone is deemed medium-sized. The rearrangement uses TRBV11-2 and TRBJ2-1; D gene uncertain. CDR1 SGHAT and CDR2 FQNNGV come from the germline V gene. CDR3 length equals 15 residues. The V and J ends lost 1 base and 2 bases respectively, with 9 bases between them. The CDR3 here is CASSLVPEAYNEQFF. The DNA for the CDR3 is TGTGCCAGCAGCTTAGTTCCAGAGGCCTACAATGAGCAGTTCTTC.

The chain recombines TRBV25-1 with TRBJ2-6, with D unclear. CDR3 length: 14 residues. Between the trimmed V and J ends, which lost 6 bases and 4 bases, there was a span of 10 bases. Germline values: CDR1 MGHDK, CDR2 SYGVNS. CDR3 region: CASRGQTGANVLTF. Written as DNA, the CDR3 is TGTGCCAGCAGAGGGCAAACCGGGGCCAACGTCCTGACTTTC.

The rearrangement uses TRBV5-8 and TRBJ2-1; the D gene could be TRBD1 or TRBD2 (5 bases each). V lost 2 bases and J lost 0, with 9 bases in between. The CDR3 covers 15 residues. CDR1 is SGHTS and CDR2 is YDEGEE in the germline V gene. The CDR3 sequence is CASSLGAGSYNEQFF. The CDR3 DNA sequence: TGTGCCAGCAGCTTAGGGGCGGGCTCCTACAATGAGCAGTTCTTC.

This clone was observed a few times. The gene calls are TRBV19 and TRBJ2-3, with D possibly matching TRBD2 (6 bases). Trimming shortened V by 4 bases and J by 9 bases, and 8 bases separated the two germline ends. The CDR3 totals 11 residues. The germline V gene has CDR1 LNHDA and CDR2 SQIVND (reference sequence). CDR3 region: CASSTGGTQYF. CDR3 DNA: TGTGCCAGTAGTACCGGAGGGACGCAGTATTTT.

Written as DNA, the CDR3 is TGTGCCAGCAGTTTAGAGCCTAGCGGGAGAAATGAGCAGTTCTTC. Translating it yields CASSLEPSGRNEQFF. This chain links TRBV27 with TRBJ2-1; TRBD2 aligns across 10 bases. Germline V lookup: CDR1 MNHEY, CDR2 SMNVEV (reference sequence). V shed 2 bases and J 7 bases; nucleotides not matched to a gene: 5. This CDR3 has 15 residues.

The chain combines TRBV4-2 with TRBJ2-4, with D possibly called TRBD1 or TRBD2 (6 bases each). Between the trimmed V and J ends, which lost 0 bases and 6 bases, there was a span of 15 bases. Germline CDR1 and CDR2: LGHNA and YNFKEQ. This CDR3 contains 16 residues. CDR3 amino acids: CASSQEWTAGGNIQYF. The CDR3 nucleotides read TGTGCCAGCAGCCAAGAGTGGACAGCCGGGGGAAACATTCAGTACTTC.

In this sample, this clone turned up once. V is TRBV5-4 and J is TRBJ2-1, with TRBD1 identical over 7 bases. V lost 0 bases to trimming and J lost 5 bases; unmatched junction nucleotides: 5. Germline V lookup: CDR1 SGHNT, CDR2 YYREEE (reference sequence). The CDR3 is 15 residues long. CDR3 bases: TGTGCCAGCAGCTTGGCAGAAGGGGGCCACAATGAGCAGTTCTTC. Translating it yields CASSLAEGGHNEQFF.

The CDR3 protein is CAISEGQTFNSPLHF. In nucleotides, the CDR3 is TGTGCCATCAGTGAGGGACAGACTTTTAATTCACCCCTCCACTTT. The V and J genes are TRBV10-3 and TRBJ1-6; D is possibly TRBD1 (6 bases). In germline, CDR1 is ENHRY, CDR2 SYGVKD. Trimming took 2 bases from V and 6 from J, leaving 11 bases between them. CDR3 length: 15 amino acids.

This clone has just a few counts. The J gene is TRBJ2-7, the V gene TRBV6-1; 10 nucleotides agree with TRBD1. CDR3 length equals 15 residues. Germline trimming cut 8 bases from V and 2 bases from J; bases unmatched to any gene: 9. Germline V gene sequence: CDR1 MNHNS, CDR2 SASEGT. The CDR3 nucleotides read TGTGCCAGCGGTCGAAAGGGGACAGGGGCCTACGAGCAGTACTTC. This sequence encodes CASGRKGTGAYEQYF.

CDR3 DNA: TGTGCCAGCAGTGATGGGGATTTCTCCTACGAGCAGTACTTC. Translating gives CASSDGDFSYEQYF. V is TRBV2 and J is TRBJ2-7; D gene uncertain. The V gene lost 3 bases and the J gene lost 0 bases, with 9 bases spanning the gap. Germline CDR1 and CDR2: SNHLY and FYNNEI. The CDR3 spans 14 residues.

Details on this clone: This is likely an artifact of a read error, given a far larger clone one base away. This chain links TRBV28 with TRBJ1-4; tentatively, D is TRBD1 (6 bases). The germline gives CDR1 MDHEN, CDR2 SYDVKM. The CDR3 length is 15 residues. DNA for the CDR3: TGTGCCAGCAACCTCAACGGGCAGGGGAGTGAAAAACTGCTTTTT. This encodes CASNLNGQGSEKLLF.